This TCR beta chain was identified during a study of radiation and T cells in renal cell carcinoma. Study-level results: Top tumor clonotypes rose in blood 2 weeks post-radiation, then contracted.

The time point is: baseline pretreatment blood. Treatment denoted: 15 Gy SBRT to primary tumor, nephrectomy 4 weeks later. Serial blood draws occurred at baseline and 2 and 4 weeks post-SBRT. Points on this clone: Its antigen is undetermined.

The CDR3 totals 15 residues. Germline V lookup: CDR1 KGHSH, CDR2 LQKENI. With 1 base removed from V and 0 bases from J, the gap between germline ends came to 9 bases. This table comes from immunoSEQ multiplex PCR, and its TCRdb copy is limited to in-frame clones, with some not included. The table records 85,000 to 100,000 clones, 65% to 90% of them present only once. The clonotype originates from a man in his fifties with renal cell carcinoma. The gene calls are TRBV18 and TRBJ2-5; D not resolved. The sample in question was blood, obtained from a patient whose treatment included radiotherapy and nephrectomy. The CDR3 DNA reads as TGTGCCAGCTCACCACGGTATACGTACCAAGAGACCCAGTACTTC. This encodes CASSPRYTYQETQYF.